This TCR beta chain was retrieved from a study of CD8+ T cells in alopecia areata. CDR1 is SGHRS, CDR2 YFSETQ, per germline. The V end was cut by 5 bases, the J end by 5 bases, with 10 bases between. The CDR3 covers 13 residues. Treatment specified: oral pan-JAK inhibitor, 5-10 mg twice daily. Collected material from alopecia areata patients comprised lesional scalp punch biopsies and peripheral blood. RNA extraction was followed by reverse transcription into cDNA, which acted as the sequencing template. Clones were sequenced by immunoSEQ multiplex PCR, and TCRdb holds only the in-frame ones, with some missing. The sample gives more than 200,000 clones, approximately 47% of which show up once; about 2.6% is in the top ten. Details on this clone: What it binds is unknown.

Overall study findings and caveats: Numerous clones, expanded in lesions, remained in scalp and blood during tofacitinib. In lesional scalp, particularly from alopecia totalis/universalis, clonality was higher than in normal scalp. Whereas mice showed it more clearly, TCR sharing across patients was murkier, possibly because of HLA.

This material consisted of CD4+ T cells sorted from blood, taken around week 37, from a patient treated with tofacitinib. The source of this sequence is a human donor with alopecia areata. This sequence joins TRBV5-1 and TRBJ1-4; weak D call: TRBD1 (6 bases). The CDR3 protein is CASRQGENEKLFF. The DNA for the CDR3 is TGCGCCAGCAGACAGGGAGAGAATGAAAAACTGTTTTTT.